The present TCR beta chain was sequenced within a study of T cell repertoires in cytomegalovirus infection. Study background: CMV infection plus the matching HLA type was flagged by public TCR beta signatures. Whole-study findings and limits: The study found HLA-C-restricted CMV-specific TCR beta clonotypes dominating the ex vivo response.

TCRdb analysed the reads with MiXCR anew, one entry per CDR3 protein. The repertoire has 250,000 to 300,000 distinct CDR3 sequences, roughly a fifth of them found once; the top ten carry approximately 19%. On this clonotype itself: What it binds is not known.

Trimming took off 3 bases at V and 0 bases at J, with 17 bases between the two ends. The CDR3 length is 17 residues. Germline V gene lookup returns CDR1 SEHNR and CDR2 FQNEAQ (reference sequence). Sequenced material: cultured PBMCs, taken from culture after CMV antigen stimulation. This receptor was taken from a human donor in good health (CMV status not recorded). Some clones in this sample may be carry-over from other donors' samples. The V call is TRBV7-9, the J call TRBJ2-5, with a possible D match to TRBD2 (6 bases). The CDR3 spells CASSFYRQTRYQETQYF. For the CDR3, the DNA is TGTGCCAGCAGCTTCTACCGACAGACTAGGTACCAAGAGACCCAGTACTTC. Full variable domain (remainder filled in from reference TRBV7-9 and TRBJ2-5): DTGVSQNPRHKITKRGQNVTFRCDPISEHNRLYWYRQTLGQGPEFLTYFQNEAQLEKSRLLSDRFSAERPKGSFSTLEIQRTEQGDSAMYLCASSFYRQTRYQETQYFGPGTRLLVL.